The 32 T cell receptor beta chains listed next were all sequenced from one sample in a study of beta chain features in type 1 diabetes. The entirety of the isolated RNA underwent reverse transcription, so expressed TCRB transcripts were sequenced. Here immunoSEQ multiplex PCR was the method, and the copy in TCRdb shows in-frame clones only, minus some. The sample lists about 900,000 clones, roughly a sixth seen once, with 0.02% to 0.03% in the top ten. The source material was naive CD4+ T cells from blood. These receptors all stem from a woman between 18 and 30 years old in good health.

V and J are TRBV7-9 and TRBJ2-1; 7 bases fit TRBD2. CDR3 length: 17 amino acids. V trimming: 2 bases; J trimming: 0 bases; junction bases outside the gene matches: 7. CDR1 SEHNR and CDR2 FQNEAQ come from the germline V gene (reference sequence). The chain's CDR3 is CASSLTGGEHSYNEQFF. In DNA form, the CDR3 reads TGTGCCAGCAGCTTAACTGGGGGGGAACACTCCTACAATGAGCAGTTCTTC.

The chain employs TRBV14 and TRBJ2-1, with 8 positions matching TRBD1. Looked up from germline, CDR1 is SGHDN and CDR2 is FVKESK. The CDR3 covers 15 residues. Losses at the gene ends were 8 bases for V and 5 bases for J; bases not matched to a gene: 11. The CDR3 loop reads CASGQGRYGHNEQFF. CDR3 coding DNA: TGTGCCAGCGGACAGGGAAGGTACGGCCACAATGAGCAGTTCTTC.

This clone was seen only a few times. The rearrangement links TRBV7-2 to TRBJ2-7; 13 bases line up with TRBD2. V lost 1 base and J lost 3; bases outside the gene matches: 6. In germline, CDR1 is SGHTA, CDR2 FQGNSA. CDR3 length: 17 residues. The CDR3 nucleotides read TGTGCCAGCAGCTTAGTAGGGACTAGCGGGATAGGCTACGAGCAGTACTTC. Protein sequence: CASSLVGTSGIGYEQYF.

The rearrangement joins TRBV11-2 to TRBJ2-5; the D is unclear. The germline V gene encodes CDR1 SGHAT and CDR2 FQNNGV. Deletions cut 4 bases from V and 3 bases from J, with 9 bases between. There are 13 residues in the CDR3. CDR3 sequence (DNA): TGTGCCAGCAGCTGGTCTCGGAAAGAGACCCAGTACTTC. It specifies CASSWSRKETQYF.

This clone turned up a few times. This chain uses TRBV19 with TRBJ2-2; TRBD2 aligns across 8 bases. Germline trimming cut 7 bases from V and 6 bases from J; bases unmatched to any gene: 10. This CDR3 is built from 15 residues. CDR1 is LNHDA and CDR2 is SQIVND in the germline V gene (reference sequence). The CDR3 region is CASTIPLAGPGELFF. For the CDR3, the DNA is TGTGCCAGTACCATACCCTTAGCGGGACCCGGGGAGCTGTTTTTT.

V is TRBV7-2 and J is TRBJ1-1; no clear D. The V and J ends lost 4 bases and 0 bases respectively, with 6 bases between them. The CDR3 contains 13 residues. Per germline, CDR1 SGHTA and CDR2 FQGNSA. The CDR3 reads CASSSNLNTEAFF. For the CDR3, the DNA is TGTGCCAGCAGCTCCAATTTGAACACTGAAGCTTTCTTT. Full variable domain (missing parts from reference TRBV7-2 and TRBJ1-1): GAGVSQSPSNKVTEKGKDVELRCDPISGHTALYWYRQSLGQGLEFLIYFQGNSAPDKSGLPSDRFSAERTGGSVSTLTIQRTQQEDSAVYLCASSSNLNTEAFFGQGTRLTVV.

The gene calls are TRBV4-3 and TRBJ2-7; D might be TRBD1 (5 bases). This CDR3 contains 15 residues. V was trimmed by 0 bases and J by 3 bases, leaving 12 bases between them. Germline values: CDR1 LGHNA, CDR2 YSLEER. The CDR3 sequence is CASSQDSQGGYEQYF. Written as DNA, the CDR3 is TGCGCCAGCAGCCAAGATTCCCAGGGTGGCTACGAGCAGTACTTC.

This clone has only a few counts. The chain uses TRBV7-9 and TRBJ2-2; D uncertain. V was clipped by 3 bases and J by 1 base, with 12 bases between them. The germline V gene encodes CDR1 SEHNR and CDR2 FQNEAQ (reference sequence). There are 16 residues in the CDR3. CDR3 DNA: TGTGCCAGCAGCTTCTTTGGCGCACGGAACACCGGGGAGCTGTTTTTT. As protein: CASSFFGARNTGELFF.

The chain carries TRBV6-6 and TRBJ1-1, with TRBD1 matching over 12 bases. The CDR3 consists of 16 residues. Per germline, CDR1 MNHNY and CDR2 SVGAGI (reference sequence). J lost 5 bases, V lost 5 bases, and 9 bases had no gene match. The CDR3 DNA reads TGTGCCAGCAGTGGCCCGGGACAGGGGGCGAGAACTGAAGCTTTCTTT. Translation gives CASSGPGQGARTEAFF.

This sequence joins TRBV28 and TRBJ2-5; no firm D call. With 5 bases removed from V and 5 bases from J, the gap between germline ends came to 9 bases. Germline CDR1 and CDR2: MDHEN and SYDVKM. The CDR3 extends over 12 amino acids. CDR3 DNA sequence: TGTGCCAGCAGTAACTATCGTGAGACCCAGTACTTC. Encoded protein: CASSNYRETQYF.

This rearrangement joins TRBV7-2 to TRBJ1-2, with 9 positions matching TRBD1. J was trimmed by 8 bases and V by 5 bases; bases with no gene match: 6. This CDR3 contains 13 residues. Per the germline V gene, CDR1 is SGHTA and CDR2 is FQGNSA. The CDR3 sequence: CASSKQGAKGYTF. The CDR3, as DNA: TGTGCCAGCAGCAAACAGGGGGCAAAGGGCTACACCTTC.

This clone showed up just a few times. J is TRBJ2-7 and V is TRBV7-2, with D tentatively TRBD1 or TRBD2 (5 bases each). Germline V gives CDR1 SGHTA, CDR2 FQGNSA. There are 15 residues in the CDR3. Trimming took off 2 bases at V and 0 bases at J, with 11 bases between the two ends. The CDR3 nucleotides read TGTGCCAGCAGCTTAAGAGGGGAAATCTCCTACGAGCAGTACTTC. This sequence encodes CASSLRGEISYEQYF.

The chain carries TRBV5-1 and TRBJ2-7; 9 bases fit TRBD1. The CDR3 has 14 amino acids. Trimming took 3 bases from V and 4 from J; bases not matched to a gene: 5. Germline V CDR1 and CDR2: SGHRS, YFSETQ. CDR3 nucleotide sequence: TGCGCCAGCAGCTGGGGGGACAGGGAGTACGAGCAGTACTTC. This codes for CASSWGDREYEQYF.

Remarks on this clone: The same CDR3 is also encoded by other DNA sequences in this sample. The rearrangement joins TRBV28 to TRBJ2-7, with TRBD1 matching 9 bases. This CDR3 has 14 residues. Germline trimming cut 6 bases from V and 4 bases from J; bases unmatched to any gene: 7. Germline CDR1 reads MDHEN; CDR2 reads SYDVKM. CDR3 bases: TGTGCCAGCAGCGGGACAGGGTCTTCGTACGAGCAGTACTTC. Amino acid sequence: CASSGTGSSYEQYF.

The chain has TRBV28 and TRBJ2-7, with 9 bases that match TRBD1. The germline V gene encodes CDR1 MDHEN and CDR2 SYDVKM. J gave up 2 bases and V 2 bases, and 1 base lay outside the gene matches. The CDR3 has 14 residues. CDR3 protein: CASSLRTGAYEQYF. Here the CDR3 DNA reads TGTGCCAGCAGTTTAAGGACAGGGGCCTACGAGCAGTACTTC.

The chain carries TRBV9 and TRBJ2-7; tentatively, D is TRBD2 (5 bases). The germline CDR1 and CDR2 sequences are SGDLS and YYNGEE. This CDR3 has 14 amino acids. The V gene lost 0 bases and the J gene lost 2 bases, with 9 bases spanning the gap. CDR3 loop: CASSVAPGTYEQYF. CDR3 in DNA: TGTGCCAGCAGCGTAGCTCCCGGGACCTACGAGCAGTACTTC.

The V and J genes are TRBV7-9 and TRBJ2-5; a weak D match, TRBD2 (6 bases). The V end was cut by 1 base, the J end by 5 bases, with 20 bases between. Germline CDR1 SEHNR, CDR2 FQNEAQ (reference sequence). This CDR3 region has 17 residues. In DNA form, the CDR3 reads TGTGCCAGCAGCTTAGGTCGGGGGTCAAGTAATTCGGAGACCCAGTACTTC. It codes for CASSLGRGSSNSETQYF.

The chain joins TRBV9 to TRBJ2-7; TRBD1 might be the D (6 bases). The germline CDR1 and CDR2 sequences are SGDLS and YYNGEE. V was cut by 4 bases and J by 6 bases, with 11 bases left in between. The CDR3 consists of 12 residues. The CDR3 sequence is CASSPRGGEQYF. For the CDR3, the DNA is TGTGCCAGCAGCCCACGAGGGGGCGAGCAGTACTTC. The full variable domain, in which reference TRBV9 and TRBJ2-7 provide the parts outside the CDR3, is DSGVTQTPKHLITATGQRVTLRCSPRSGDLSVYWYQQSLDQGLQFLIQYYNGEERAKGNILERFSAQQFPDLHSELNLSSLELGDSALYFCASSPRGGEQYFGPGTRLTVT.

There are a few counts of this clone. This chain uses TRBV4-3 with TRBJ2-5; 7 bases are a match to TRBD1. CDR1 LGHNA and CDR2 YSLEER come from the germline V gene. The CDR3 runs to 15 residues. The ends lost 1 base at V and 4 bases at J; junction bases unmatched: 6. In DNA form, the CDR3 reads TGCGCCAGCAGCCAAGGACAGGGTGGTGGAGAGACCCAGTACTTC. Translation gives CASSQGQGGGETQYF.

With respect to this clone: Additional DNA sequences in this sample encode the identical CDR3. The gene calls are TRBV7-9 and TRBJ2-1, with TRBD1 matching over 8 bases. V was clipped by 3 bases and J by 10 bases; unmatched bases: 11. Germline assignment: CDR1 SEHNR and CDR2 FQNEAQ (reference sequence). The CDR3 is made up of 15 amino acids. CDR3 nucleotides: TGTGCCAGCAGCTTTGAAGGACAGGGTCGGGGGGAGCAGTTCTTC. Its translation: CASSFEGQGRGEQFF.

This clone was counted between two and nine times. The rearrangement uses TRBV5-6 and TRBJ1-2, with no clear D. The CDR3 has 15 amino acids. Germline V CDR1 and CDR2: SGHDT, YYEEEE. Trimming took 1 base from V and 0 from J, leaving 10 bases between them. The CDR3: CASSLRGPPNYGYTF. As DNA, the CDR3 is TGTGCCAGCAGCTTGAGAGGACCACCTAACTATGGCTACACCTTC. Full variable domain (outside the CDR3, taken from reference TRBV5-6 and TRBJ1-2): DAGVTQSPTHLIKTRGQQVTLRCSPKSGHDTVSWYQQALGQGPQFIFQYYEEEERQRGNFPDRFSGHQFPNYSSELNVNALLLGDSALYLCASSLRGPPNYGYTFGSGTRLTVV.

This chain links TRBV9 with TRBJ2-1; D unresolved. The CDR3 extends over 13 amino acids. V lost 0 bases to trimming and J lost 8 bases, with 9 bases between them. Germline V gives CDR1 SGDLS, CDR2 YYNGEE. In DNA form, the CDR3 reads TGTGCCAGCAGCGTAGATTGGATGGATGAGCAGTTCTTC. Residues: CASSVDWMDEQFF.

The chain's CDR3 is CASSIGTERGNQPQHF. Here the CDR3 DNA reads TGTGCCAGCAGCATCGGGACGGAGCGTGGTAATCAGCCCCAGCATTTT. V usage is TRBV7-9 and J usage is TRBJ1-5; D may be TRBD1 (5 bases). V lost 5 bases and J 4 bases, leaving 18 bases between the germline ends. The CDR3 has 16 residues. Germline loops: CDR1 SEHNR, CDR2 FQNEAQ (reference sequence). The full variable domain, in which reference TRBV7-9 and TRBJ1-5 provide the parts outside the CDR3, is DTGVSQNPRHKITKRGQNVTFRCDPISEHNRLYWYRQTLGQGPEFLTYFQNEAQLEKSRLLSDRFSAERPKGSFSTLEIQRTEQGDSAMYLCASSIGTERGNQPQHFGDGTRLSIL.

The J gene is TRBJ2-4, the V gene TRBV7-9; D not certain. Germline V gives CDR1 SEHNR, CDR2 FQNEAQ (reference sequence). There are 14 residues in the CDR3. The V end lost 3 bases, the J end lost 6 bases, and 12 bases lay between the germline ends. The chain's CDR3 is CASSFLGHGNIQYF. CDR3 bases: TGTGCCAGCAGCTTCTTAGGCCACGGAAACATTCAGTACTTC.

CDR3 region: CASSLLSGRSTDTQYF. The CDR3 coding sequence is TGCGCCAGCAGCCTCCTTAGCGGGAGGAGCACAGATACGCAGTATTTT. The V call is TRBV4-3, the J call TRBJ2-3; 10 bases match TRBD2. Germline V CDR1 and CDR2: LGHNA, YSLEER. V shed 4 bases, J shed 0 bases, and the junction held 4 bases outside the gene matches. The CDR3 contains 16 residues.

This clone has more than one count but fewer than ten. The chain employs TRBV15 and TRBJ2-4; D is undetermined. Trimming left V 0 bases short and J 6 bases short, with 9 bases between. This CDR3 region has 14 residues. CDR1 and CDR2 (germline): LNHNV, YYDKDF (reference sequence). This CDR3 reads CATSRDRQRNIQYF. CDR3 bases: TGTGCCACCAGCAGAGATCGGCAGAGAAACATTCAGTACTTC.

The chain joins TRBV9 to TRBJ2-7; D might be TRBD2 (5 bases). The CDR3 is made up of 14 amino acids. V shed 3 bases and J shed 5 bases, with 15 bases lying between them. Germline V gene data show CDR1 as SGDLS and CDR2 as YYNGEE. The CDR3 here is CASSAPGWPHEQYF. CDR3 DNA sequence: TGTGCCAGCAGCGCCCCGGGATGGCCCCACGAGCAGTACTTC.

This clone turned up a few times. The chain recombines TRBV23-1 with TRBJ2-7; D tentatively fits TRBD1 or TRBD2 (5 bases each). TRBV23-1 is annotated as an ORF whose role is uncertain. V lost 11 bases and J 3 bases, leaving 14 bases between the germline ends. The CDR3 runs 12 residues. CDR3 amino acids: CAGLEGYYEQYF. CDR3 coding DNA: TGCGCCGGCCTTGAGGGGTACTACGAGCAGTACTTC.

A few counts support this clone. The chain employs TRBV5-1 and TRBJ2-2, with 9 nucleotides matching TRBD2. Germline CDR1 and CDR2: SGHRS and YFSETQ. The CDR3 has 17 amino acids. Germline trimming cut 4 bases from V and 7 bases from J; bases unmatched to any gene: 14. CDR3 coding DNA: TGCGCCAGCAGCGGGGACGTCGGCGGGAGGGCCATCGGGGAGCTGTTTTTT. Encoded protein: CASSGDVGGRAIGELFF.

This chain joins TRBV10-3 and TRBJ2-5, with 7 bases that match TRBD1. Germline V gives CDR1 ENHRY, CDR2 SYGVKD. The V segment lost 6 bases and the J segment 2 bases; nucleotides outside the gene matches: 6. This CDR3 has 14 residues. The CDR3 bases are TGTGCCATCAGGACAGGGCCGGGGCAAGAGACCCAGTACTTC. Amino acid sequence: CAIRTGPGQETQYF.

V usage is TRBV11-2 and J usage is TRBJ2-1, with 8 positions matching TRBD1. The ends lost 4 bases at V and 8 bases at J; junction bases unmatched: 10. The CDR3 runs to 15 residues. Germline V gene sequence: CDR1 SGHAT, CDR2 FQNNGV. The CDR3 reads CASSSPRGRRDEQFF. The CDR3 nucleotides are TGTGCCAGCAGCTCACCCAGGGGGCGGAGGGATGAGCAGTTCTTC.

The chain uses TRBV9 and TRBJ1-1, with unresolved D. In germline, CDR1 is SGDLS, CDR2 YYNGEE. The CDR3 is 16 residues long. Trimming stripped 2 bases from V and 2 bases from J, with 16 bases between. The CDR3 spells CASSVIPKQGNTEAFF. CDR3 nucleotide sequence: TGTGCCAGCAGCGTCATCCCGAAGCAAGGAAACACTGAAGCTTTCTTT.